This T cell receptor beta chain emerged from a study of blood T cell repertoires in COVID-19. Some clones are missing from TCRdb's copy, which holds only in-frame ones; the method was immunoSEQ multiplex PCR. The data show 180,000 or so clones, with about 85% seen just once and roughly 7% held by the top ten. The CDR3 is 15 amino acids. Germline V lookup: CDR1 MNHEY, CDR2 SMNVEV (reference sequence). The V end was cut by 0 bases, the J end by 6 bases, with 12 bases between. Sequencing was carried out using peripheral blood. The chain combines TRBV27 with TRBJ1-5, with D tentatively TRBD1 (6 bases). The source of this sequence is a woman aged 80 or over in a cohort sampled during active or convalescent COVID-19. CDR3 region: CASSLSSQGSQPQHF. In nucleotides, the CDR3 is TGTGCCAGCAGTTTATCGAGCCAGGGGAGTCAGCCCCAGCATTTT.